These T cell receptor beta chains were read from a single sample in a study of identical twins' blood T cells. TCRdb re-derived calls from the 5' RACE reads in MiXCR, one entry per CDR3 protein. The sample yields 350,000 to 400,000 distinct CDR3 sequences, roughly 28% seen once. Sequencing input: PBMCs. The receptors were sampled from a woman aged 18 to 49 in good health. Both conserved end residues are part of each CDR3. D genes are given only for firm matches. Only some rows state a clone size, as once, few, many or a class for expanded clones.

V gene: TRBV20-1
D gene: TRBD2
clone size: few
J gene: TRBJ2-7
CDR3 DNA: TGCAGTGCTACATCTAGCGGCACCAGCTCCTACGAGCAGTACTTC
CDR3 protein: CSATSSGTSSYEQYF

V gene: TRBV7-2
D gene: -
clone size: many
J gene: TRBJ1-5
CDR3 DNA: TGTGCCAGCAGCTTACCACAGGTTTATCAGCCCCAGCATTTT
CDR3 protein: CASSLPQVYQPQHF

V gene: TRBV2
D gene: -
clone size: many
J gene: TRBJ1-2
CDR3 DNA: TGTGCCAGCAAGGGGCCCTCACCTCTTAACTATGGCTACACCTTC
CDR3 protein: CASKGPSPLNYGYTF

V gene: TRBV20-1
D gene: -
clone size: -
J gene: TRBJ2-7
CDR3 DNA: TGCAGTGCTAGAGATCCAGGGGCAGGAGTCTACGAGCAGTACTTC
CDR3 protein: CSARDPGAGVYEQYF

V gene: TRBV19
D gene: TRBD1
clone size: many
J gene: TRBJ1-2
CDR3 DNA: TGTGCCAGTAGTTCTCGGGACAGAGATGGCTACACCTTC
CDR3 protein: CASSSRDRDGYTF

V gene: TRBV5-1
D gene: -
clone size: many
J gene: TRBJ1-1
CDR3 DNA: TGTGCCAGCAGCTGGACAGCGAACACTGAAGCTTTCTTT
CDR3 protein: CASSWTANTEAFF

V gene: TRBV19
D gene: TRBD2
clone size: few
J gene: TRBJ2-3
CDR3 DNA: TGTGCCACCCGGCGGCTAGCGGGGGGTCCTAGCACAGATACGCAGTATTTT
CDR3 protein: CATRRLAGGPSTDTQYF

V gene: TRBV27
D gene: -
clone size: -
J gene: TRBJ1-1
CDR3 DNA: TGTGCCAGCAGTCTTCAGGGAAGCTTCACTGAAGCTTTCTTT
CDR3 protein: CASSLQGSFTEAFF

V gene: TRBV6-5
D gene: -
clone size: -
J gene: TRBJ2-2
CDR3 DNA: TGTGCCAGCAACTTACTCGGCCCCACCGGGGAGCTGTTTTTT
CDR3 protein: CASNLLGPTGELFF

V gene: TRBV11-2
D gene: -
clone size: few
J gene: TRBJ1-4
CDR3 DNA: TGTGCCAGCAGCTTAGGAGGCAGCTTAAATGAAAAACTGTTTTTT
CDR3 protein: CASSLGGSLNEKLFF

V gene: TRBV3-1
D gene: TRBD1
clone size: few
J gene: TRBJ1-2
CDR3 DNA: TGTGCCAGCAGCCAAGGACAGGGAAGATCCTATGGCTACACCTTC
CDR3 protein: CASSQGQGRSYGYTF

V gene: TRBV25-1
D gene: -
clone size: -
J gene: TRBJ2-7
CDR3 DNA: TGTGCCAGCAGTGAATTGATGGCCAACCTGTACTTC
CDR3 protein: CASSELMANLYF

V gene: TRBV12-3/TRBV12-4
D gene: -
clone size: once
J gene: TRBJ2-2
CDR3 DNA: TGTGCCAGCAGAAAGAGGGGCCACCACGCCGGGGAGCTGTTTTTT
CDR3 protein: CASRKRGHHAGELFF

V gene: TRBV4-1
D gene: -
clone size: few
J gene: TRBJ2-3
CDR3 DNA: TGCGCCAGCAGCCAAGAAGTACGGGACGATACGCAGTATTTT
CDR3 protein: CASSQEVRDDTQYF

V gene: TRBV7-6
D gene: -
clone size: -
J gene: TRBJ1-1
CDR3 DNA: TGTGCCAAAGTTTCGGGGGCCATGAACACTGAAGCTTTCTTT
CDR3 protein: CAKVSGAMNTEAFF

V gene: TRBV7-2
D gene: TRBD2
clone size: -
J gene: TRBJ2-1
CDR3 DNA: TGTGCCAGCAGCGCGGGGGGCAATGAGCAGTTCTTC
CDR3 protein: CASSAGGNEQFF

V gene: TRBV27
D gene: TRBD1
clone size: -
J gene: TRBJ1-1
CDR3 DNA: TGTGCCAGCAGTTTAGGCACTTGGACAGGGAGGAAGTACACTGAAGCTTTCTTT
CDR3 protein: CASSLGTWTGRKYTEAFF

V gene: TRBV28
D gene: -
clone size: many
J gene: TRBJ1-1
CDR3 DNA: TGTGCCAGCATCAGGGCTGACCTTATGAACACTGAAGCTTTCTTT
CDR3 protein: CASIRADLMNTEAFF

V gene: TRBV12-3/TRBV12-4
D gene: TRBD1
clone size: -
J gene: TRBJ1-2
CDR3 DNA: TGTGCCAGCAGGACAGGGGGGACGAACTATGGCTACACCTTC
CDR3 protein: CASRTGGTNYGYTF

V gene: TRBV5-1
D gene: -
clone size: few
J gene: TRBJ1-5
CDR3 DNA: TGCGCCAGCAACCAGGGGTCGGGGAATCAGCCCCAGCATTTT
CDR3 protein: CASNQGSGNQPQHF

V gene: TRBV20-1
D gene: TRBD2
clone size: -
J gene: TRBJ2-5
CDR3 DNA: TGCAGTGCTAGCGGGAGGGCCCAAGAGACCCAGTACTTC
CDR3 protein: CSASGRAQETQYF

V gene: TRBV10-2
D gene: -
clone size: -
J gene: TRBJ1-2
CDR3 DNA: TGCGCCAGCAGTGAGTTCGGGGGTTACTATGGCTACACCTTC
CDR3 protein: CASSEFGGYYGYTF

V gene: TRBV6-5
D gene: -
clone size: -
J gene: TRBJ2-2
CDR3 DNA: TGTGCCAGCAGATCATTCCCCGGGGAGCTGTTTTTT
CDR3 protein: CASRSFPGELFF

V gene: TRBV7-9
D gene: TRBD1
clone size: -
J gene: TRBJ2-1
CDR3 DNA: TGTGCCACCGAGCACGCCGGGACAGCAAGTGAGCAGTTCTTC
CDR3 protein: CATEHAGTASEQFF

V gene: TRBV30
D gene: TRBD2
clone size: -
J gene: TRBJ2-1
CDR3 DNA: TGTGCCTGGAGTGTAGGACTAGCGGCAAACAATGAGCAGTTCTTC
CDR3 protein: CAWSVGLAANNEQFF

V gene: TRBV29-1
D gene: TRBD1
clone size: -
J gene: TRBJ1-4
CDR3 DNA: TGCAGCATTTGGACAGGGGGGCGTGAAAAACTGTTTTTT
CDR3 protein: CSIWTGGREKLFF

V gene: TRBV7-9
D gene: -
clone size: -
J gene: TRBJ1-1
CDR3 DNA: TGTGCCAGCAGCTTACTTAGTACAGGAACTATGAACACTGAAGCTTTCTTT
CDR3 protein: CASSLLSTGTMNTEAFF

V gene: TRBV19
D gene: TRBD1
clone size: few
J gene: TRBJ1-1
CDR3 DNA: TGTGCCAGTAGTTCTATTCTCAGGGGGACGAATGAAGCTTTCTTT
CDR3 protein: CASSSILRGTNEAFF

V gene: TRBV20-1
D gene: TRBD2
clone size: -
J gene: TRBJ2-3
CDR3 DNA: TGCAGTGCTAGTACGGGAGGTGTAATCACAGATACGCAGTATTTT
CDR3 protein: CSASTGGVITDTQYF